The present T cell receptor beta chain was sequenced within a study of cytomegalovirus exposure and HLA in healthy donors. Study-wide results and caveats: The productive fraction for most TCR beta V segments was about 87% or about 30% in an earlier analysis.

With respect to this clone: The antigen is not known. One junction end disagrees with the germline gene, perhaps due to a read error.

Germline V gives CDR1 SSHAT, CDR2 FNYEAQ (reference sequence). The CDR3 is 16 residues long. The PCR was carried out with 60 Vbeta primers and 13 Jbeta primers. Original methodology: There were around 77 million unique TCR beta chains by a later count, and some 11 million of them were shared. Only in-frame clones appear in the TCRdb table, and some are missing; sequencing was by immunoSEQ multiplex PCR. D and trimming come from the DNA, and the V and J calls and clone size come from that table. Of 150,000 to 200,000 clones in the sample, roughly 84% were seen once. This clonotype was sampled from a boy aged 10-17 years in good health and CMV-seronegative. The chain links TRBV7-7 to TRBJ2-3; D is possibly TRBD2 (6 bases). Sequenced sample: PBMCs. The CDR3 loop is CASSPHSGVSTDTQYF. The CDR3 DNA is TGTGCTAGCAGCCCCCATAGCGGAGTTAGCACAGATACGCAGTATTTT.